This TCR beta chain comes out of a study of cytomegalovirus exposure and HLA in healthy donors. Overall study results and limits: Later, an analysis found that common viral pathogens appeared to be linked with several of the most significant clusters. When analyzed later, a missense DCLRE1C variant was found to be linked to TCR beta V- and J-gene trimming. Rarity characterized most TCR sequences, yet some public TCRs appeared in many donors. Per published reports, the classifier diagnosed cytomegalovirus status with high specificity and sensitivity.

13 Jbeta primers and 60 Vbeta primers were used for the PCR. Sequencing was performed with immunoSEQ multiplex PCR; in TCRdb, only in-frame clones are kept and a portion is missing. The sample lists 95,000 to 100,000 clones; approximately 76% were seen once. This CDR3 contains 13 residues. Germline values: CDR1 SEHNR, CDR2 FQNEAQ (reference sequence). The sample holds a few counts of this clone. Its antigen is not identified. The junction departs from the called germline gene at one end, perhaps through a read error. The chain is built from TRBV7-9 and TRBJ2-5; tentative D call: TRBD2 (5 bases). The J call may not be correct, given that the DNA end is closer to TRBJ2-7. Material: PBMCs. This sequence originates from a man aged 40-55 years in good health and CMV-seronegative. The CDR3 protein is CSSSTAETYEQYF. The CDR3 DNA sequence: TGTTCCAGCAGCACAGCGGAGACCTACGAGCAGTACTTC.